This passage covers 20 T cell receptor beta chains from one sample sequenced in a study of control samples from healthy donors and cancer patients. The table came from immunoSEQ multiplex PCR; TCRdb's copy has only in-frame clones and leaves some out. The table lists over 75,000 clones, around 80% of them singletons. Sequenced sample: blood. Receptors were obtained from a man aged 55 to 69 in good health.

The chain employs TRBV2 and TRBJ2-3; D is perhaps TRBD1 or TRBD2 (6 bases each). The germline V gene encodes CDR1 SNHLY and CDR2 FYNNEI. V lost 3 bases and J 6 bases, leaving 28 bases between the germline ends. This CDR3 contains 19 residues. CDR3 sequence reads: CASSDNRGPDWENADTQYF. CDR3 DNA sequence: TGTGCCAGCAGTGATAATCGGGGGCCTGACTGGGAAAACGCCGATACGCAGTATTTT.

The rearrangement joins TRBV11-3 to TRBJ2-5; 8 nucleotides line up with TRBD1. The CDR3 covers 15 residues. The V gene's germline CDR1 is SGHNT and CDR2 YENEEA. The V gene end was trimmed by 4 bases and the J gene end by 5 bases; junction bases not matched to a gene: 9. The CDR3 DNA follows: TGTGCCAGCAGCTCTCAGACAGGGGCGGAGGAGACCCAGTACTTC. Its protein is CASSSQTGAEETQYF.

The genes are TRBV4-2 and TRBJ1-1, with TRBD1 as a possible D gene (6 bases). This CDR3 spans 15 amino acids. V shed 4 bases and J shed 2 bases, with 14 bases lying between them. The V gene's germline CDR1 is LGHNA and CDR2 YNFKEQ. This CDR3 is CASSPRGEGNTEAFF. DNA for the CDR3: TGTGCCAGCAGCCCCAGGGGAGAAGGTAACACTGAAGCTTTCTTT.

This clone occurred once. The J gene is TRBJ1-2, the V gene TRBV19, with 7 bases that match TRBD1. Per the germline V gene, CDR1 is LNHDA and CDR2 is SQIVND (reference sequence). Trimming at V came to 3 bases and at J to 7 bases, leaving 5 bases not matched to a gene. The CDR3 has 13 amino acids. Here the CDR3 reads CASSIRQGGGYTF. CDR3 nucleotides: TGTGCCAGTAGTATTAGACAGGGAGGTGGCTACACCTTC.

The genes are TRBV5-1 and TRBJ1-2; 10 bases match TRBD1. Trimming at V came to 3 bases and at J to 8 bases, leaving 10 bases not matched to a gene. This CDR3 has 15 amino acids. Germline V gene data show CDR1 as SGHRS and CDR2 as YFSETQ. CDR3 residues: CASSWGGQGLGGYTF. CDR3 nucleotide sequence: TGCGCCAGCAGCTGGGGGGGACAGGGGCTGGGCGGCTACACCTTC.

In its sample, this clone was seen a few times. CDR3 amino acids: CASSEEPGASYGYTF. DNA for the CDR3: TGTGCCAGCAGTGAAGAACCAGGGGCAAGCTATGGCTACACCTTC. The genes are TRBV6-1 and TRBJ1-2; the D gene is possibly TRBD1 (6 bases). The germline V gene has CDR1 MNHNS and CDR2 SASEGT. The CDR3 is made up of 15 amino acids. Trimming took off 1 base at V and 4 bases at J, with 13 bases between the two ends.

CDR3 bases: TGTGCCAGCGAAGGACTAGCGGGAGTCGGGGAGCTGTTTTTT. Translation gives CASEGLAGVGELFF. The chain is built from TRBV27 and TRBJ2-2; 13 bases fit TRBD2. J gave up 7 bases and V 8 bases, and 4 bases lay outside the gene matches. The CDR3 is 14 amino acids. Germline CDR1 reads MNHEY; CDR2 reads SMNVEV (reference sequence).

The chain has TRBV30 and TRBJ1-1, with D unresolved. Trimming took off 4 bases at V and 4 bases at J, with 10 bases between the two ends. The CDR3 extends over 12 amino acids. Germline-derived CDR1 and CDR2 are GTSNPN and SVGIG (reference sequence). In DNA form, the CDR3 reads TGTGCCTGGAAGTCAACAGCCACTGAAGCTTTCTTT. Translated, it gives CAWKSTATEAFF.

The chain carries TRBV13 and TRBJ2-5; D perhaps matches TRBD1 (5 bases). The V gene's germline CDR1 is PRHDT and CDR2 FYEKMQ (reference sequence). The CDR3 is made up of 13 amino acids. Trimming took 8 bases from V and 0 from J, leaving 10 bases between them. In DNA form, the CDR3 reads TGTGCCAGCCGACAGATGAACCAAGAGACCCAGTACTTC. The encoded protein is CASRQMNQETQYF.

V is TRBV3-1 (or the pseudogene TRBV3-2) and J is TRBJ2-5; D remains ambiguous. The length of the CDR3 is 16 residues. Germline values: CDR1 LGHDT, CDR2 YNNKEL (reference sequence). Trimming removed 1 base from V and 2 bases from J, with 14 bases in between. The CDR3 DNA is TGTGCCAGCAGCCAAGGACGGGCCAGAAGACAAGAGACCCAGTACTTC. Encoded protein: CASSQGRARRQETQYF.

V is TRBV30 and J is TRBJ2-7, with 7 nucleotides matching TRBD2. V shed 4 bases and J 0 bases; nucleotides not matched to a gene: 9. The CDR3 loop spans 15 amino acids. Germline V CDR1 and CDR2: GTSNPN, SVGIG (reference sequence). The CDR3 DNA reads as TGTGCCTGGACCGACGGGACTACCCGCTCCTACGAGCAGTACTTC. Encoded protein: CAWTDGTTRSYEQYF. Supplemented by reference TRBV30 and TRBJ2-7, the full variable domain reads SQTIHQWPATLVQPVGSPLSLECTVEGTSNPNLYWYRQAAGRGLQLLFYSVGIGQISSEVPQNLSASRPQDRQFILSSKKLLLSDSGFYLCAWTDGTTRSYEQYFGPGTRLTVT.

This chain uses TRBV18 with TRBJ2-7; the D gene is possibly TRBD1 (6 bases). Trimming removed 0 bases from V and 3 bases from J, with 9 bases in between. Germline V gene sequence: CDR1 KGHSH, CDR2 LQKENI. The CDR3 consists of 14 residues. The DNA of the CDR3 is TGTGCCAGCTCACCACCGGTGGACAGCTACGAGCAGTACTTC. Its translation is CASSPPVDSYEQYF. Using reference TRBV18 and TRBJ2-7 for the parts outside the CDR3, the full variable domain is NAGVMQNPRHLVRRRGQEARLRCSPMKGHSHVYWYRQLPEEGLKFMVYLQKENIIDESGMPKERFSAEFPKEGPSILRIQQVVRGDSAAYFCASSPPVDSYEQYFGPGTRLTVT.

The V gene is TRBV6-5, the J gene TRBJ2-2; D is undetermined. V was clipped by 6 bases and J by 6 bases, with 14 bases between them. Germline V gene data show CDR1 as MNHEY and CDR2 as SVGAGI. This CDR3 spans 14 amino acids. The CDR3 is CASSPGPEAGELFF. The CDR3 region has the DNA TGTGCCAGCAGCCCCGGGCCCGAGGCCGGGGAGCTGTTTTTT.

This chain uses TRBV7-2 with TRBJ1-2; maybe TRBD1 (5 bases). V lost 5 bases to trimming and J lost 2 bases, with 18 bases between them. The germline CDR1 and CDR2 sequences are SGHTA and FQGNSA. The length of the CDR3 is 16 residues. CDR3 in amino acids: CASSPEGQGGNYGYTF. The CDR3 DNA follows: TGTGCCAGCAGCCCTGAGGGGCAGGGTGGAAACTATGGCTACACCTTC.

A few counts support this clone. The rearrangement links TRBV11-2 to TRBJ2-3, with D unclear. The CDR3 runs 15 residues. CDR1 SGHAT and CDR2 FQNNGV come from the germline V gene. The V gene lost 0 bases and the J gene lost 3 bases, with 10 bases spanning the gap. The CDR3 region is CASSLEGIGTDTQYF. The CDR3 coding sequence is TGTGCCAGCAGCTTAGAGGGCATAGGAACAGATACGCAGTATTTT.

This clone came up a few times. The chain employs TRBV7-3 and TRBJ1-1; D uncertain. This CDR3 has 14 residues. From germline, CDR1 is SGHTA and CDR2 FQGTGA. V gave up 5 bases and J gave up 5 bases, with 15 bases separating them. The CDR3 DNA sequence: TGTGCCAGCAGCCTAAACCCCTTGGCGACTGAAGCTTTCTTT. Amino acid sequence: CASSLNPLATEAFF.

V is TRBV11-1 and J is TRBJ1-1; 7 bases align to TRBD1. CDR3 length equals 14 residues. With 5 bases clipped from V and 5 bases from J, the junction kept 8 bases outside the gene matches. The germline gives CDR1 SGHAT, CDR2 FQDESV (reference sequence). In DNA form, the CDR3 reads TGTGCCAGCAGCCCCGACAGGGTTTGGACTGAAGCTTTCTTT. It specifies CASSPDRVWTEAFF.

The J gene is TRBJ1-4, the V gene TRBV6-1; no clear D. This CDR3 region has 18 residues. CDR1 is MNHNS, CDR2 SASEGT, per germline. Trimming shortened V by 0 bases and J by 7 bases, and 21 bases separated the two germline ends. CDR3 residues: CASSEAGGRPMGGEKLFF. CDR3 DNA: TGTGCCAGCAGTGAAGCTGGAGGACGCCCCATGGGAGGTGAAAAACTGTTTTTT.

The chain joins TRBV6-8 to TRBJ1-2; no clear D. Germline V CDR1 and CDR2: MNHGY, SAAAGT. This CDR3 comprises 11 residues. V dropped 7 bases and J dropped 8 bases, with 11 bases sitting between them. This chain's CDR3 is CASIPPRGYTF. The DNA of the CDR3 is TGTGCCAGCATCCCCCCGCGGGGCTACACCTTC.

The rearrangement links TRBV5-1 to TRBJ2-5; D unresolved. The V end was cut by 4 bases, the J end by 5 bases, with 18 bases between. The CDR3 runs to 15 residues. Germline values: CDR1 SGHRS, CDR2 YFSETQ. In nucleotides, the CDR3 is TGCGCCAGCAGCCAGTTACCCGGCGAACAGGAGACCCAGTACTTC. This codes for CASSQLPGEQETQYF.